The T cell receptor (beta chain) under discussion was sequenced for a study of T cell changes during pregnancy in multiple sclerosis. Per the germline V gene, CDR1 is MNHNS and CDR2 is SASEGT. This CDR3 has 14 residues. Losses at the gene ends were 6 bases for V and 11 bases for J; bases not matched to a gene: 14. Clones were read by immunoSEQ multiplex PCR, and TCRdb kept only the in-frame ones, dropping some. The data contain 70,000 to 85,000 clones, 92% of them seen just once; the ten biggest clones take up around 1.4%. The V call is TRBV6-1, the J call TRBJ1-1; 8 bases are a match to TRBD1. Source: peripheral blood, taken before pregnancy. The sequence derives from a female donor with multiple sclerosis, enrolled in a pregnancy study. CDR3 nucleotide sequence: TGTGCCAGCAGGCCCCCCGGACAGGGTAGTGTCGCTTTCTTT. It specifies CASRPPGQGSVAFF.